One and the same sample provided the 11 T cell receptor beta chains below, sequenced in a study of shared clonotypes between healthy human individuals. Sequenced by immunoSEQ multiplex PCR; TCRdb stores in-frame clones only, minus some. In the table there are fewer than 700,000 clones, around 80% of which are singletons. The material sequenced was PBMCs. These receptors were obtained from a woman between 40 and 55 years old in good health. Some clones in this sample may be carry-over from other donors' samples.

The genes are TRBV30 and TRBJ1-1; D is undetermined. From germline, CDR1 is GTSNPN and CDR2 SVGIG (reference sequence). The V end lost 0 bases, the J end lost 7 bases, and 6 bases lay between the germline ends. The CDR3 consists of 11 residues. The CDR3, as DNA: TGTGCCTGGAGTGTACGGATTGAAGCTTTCTTT. Protein: CAWSVRIEAFF.

The count of this clone is one. The chain uses TRBV19 and TRBJ2-5, with a weak D call TRBD1 (6 bases). Trimming removed 4 bases at V and 5 bases at J, with 17 bases between. The CDR3 has 15 residues. In germline, CDR1 is LNHDA, CDR2 SQIVND (reference sequence). The CDR3 loop is CASSRETGSIETQYF. For the CDR3, the DNA is TGTGCCAGTAGTAGGGAAACAGGGAGTATCGAGACCCAGTACTTC. Full variable domain (missing parts from reference TRBV19 and TRBJ2-5): DGGITQSPKYLFRKEGQNVTLSCEQNLNHDAMYWYRQDPGQGLRLIYYSQIVNDFQKGDIAEGYSVSREKKESFPLTVTSAQKNPTAFYLCASSRETGSIETQYFGPGTRLLVL.

The rearrangement uses TRBV7-9 and TRBJ2-5; 8 bases match TRBD1. V was clipped by 7 bases and J by 6 bases; unmatched bases: 10. Germline CDR1 SEHNR, CDR2 FQNEAQ (reference sequence). The CDR3 is 14 amino acids. The CDR3 region has the DNA TGTGCCAGCACCTTGACAGGGGCATTTAAGACCCAGTACTTC. It yields the protein CASTLTGAFKTQYF. The entire variable domain, with the rest obtained from reference TRBV7-9 and TRBJ2-5, is as follows: DTGVSQNPRHKITKRGQNVTFRCDPISEHNRLYWYRQTLGQGPEFLTYFQNEAQLEKSRLLSDRFSAERPKGSFSTLEIQRTEQGDSAMYLCASTLTGAFKTQYFGPGTRLLVL.

With regard to this clone: Other DNA sequences in this specimen translate into the identical CDR3. The gene calls are TRBV5-4 and TRBJ1-5, with 7 bases aligning to TRBD1. Germline CDR1 is SGHNT and CDR2 is YYREEE (reference sequence). V was pared by 5 bases and J by 7 bases, with 6 bases of the junction left unmatched. CDR3 length: 13 residues. The CDR3 nucleotides are TGTGCCAGCAGTAGCGACAGGGACCAGCCCCAGCATTTT. Its protein is CASSSDRDQPQHF.

The gene calls are TRBV10-3 and TRBJ2-7, with a tentative D call TRBD1 (5 bases). CDR3 length equals 13 residues. CDR1 is ENHRY and CDR2 is SYGVKD in the germline V gene. Trimming stripped 1 base from V and 3 bases from J, with 7 bases between. The CDR3 reads CAISEWGNYEQYF. The CDR3 nucleotides read TGTGCCATCAGTGAGTGGGGCAACTACGAGCAGTACTTC.

The V and J genes are TRBV9 and TRBJ2-3, with D unresolved. Germline-derived CDR1 and CDR2 are SGDLS and YYNGEE. Trimming pared 2 bases from V and 1 base from J, leaving 14 bases between. The CDR3 is 16 residues long. Here the CDR3 reads CASSVVGLVRTDTQYF. CDR3 nucleotides: TGTGCCAGCAGCGTCGTAGGGCTAGTGCGCACAGATACGCAGTATTTT.

This chain connects TRBV9 to TRBJ2-7; 7 positions agree with TRBD2. CDR3 length equals 15 residues. Germline CDR1 SGDLS, CDR2 YYNGEE. Losses at the gene ends were 2 bases for V and 2 bases for J; bases not matched to a gene: 7. The CDR3 loop reads CASSVGGSFAYEQYF. The CDR3, as DNA: TGTGCCAGCAGCGTCGGCGGGAGTTTCGCCTACGAGCAGTACTTC.

This clone was found a few times. This chain connects TRBV10-3 to TRBJ1-5; D might be TRBD1 (6 bases). This CDR3 contains 13 residues. The germline V and J ends were trimmed by 10 bases and 1 base, with 11 bases remaining between them. Germline CDR1 reads ENHRY; CDR2 reads SYGVKD. In nucleotides, the CDR3 is TGTGCCACCAACAGGGAGAGCAATCAGCCCCAGCATTTT. Encoded protein: CATNRESNQPQHF.

Notes on this clone: A far larger clone is just one base off, so this is likely a read error. The chain is built from TRBV30 and TRBJ1-1; D might be TRBD1 (6 bases). The CDR3 covers 11 residues. Trimming shortened V by 7 bases and J by 10 bases, and 16 bases separated the two germline ends. The germline V gene has CDR1 GTSNPN and CDR2 SVGIG (reference sequence). Written as DNA, the CDR3 is TGTGCCTACCACAGGGAGGGGGTAGCTTTCTTT. Protein sequence: CAYHREGVAFF.

This chain uses TRBV29-1 with TRBJ1-2; D call uncertain. Trimming stripped 0 bases from V and 4 bases from J, with 15 bases between. The CDR3 has 15 amino acids. Germline loops: CDR1 SQVTM, CDR2 ANQGSEA. CDR3 loop: CSVEDPRPGSYGYTF. CDR3 nucleotide sequence: TGCAGCGTTGAAGATCCGAGGCCTGGAAGCTATGGCTACACCTTC.

This clone has a handful of counts. The chain carries TRBV25-1 and TRBJ1-3; D unresolved. Germline lookup yields CDR1 MGHDK and CDR2 SYGVNS. The CDR3 spans 14 residues. The ends were cut back, 4 bases at V and 0 bases at J, with 7 bases in the middle. The DNA of the CDR3 is TGTGCCAGCAGTGGGTCGTTCTCTGGAAACACCATATATTTT. Protein: CASSGSFSGNTIYF.